The 5 T cell receptor beta chains given below trace back to one sample, sequenced in a study of regulatory T cells in long-lasting Graves disease. Documented time point: persistent/refractory GD, antithyroid drugs over 5 years with positive TRAb. PBMC-derived RNA was used for the TCR library. In building TCR beta libraries, iRepertoire HTBI primers were used together with Arm-PCR of CDR3 regions. TCRdb reprocessed the multiplex PCR reads via MiXCR and lists one record per CDR3 protein. Of some 340,000 distinct CDR3 sequences in the sample, approximately 25% were seen once. The specimen was peripheral blood mononuclear cells (PBMCs), collected when the disease was refractory, from a patient treated with antithyroid drugs. Every receptor here comes from a woman in her thirties or forties with Graves disease.

This clonotype appeared many times. V is TRBV7-8 and J is TRBJ1-5; TRBD1 is a possible D gene (6 bases). This CDR3 has 15 amino acids. Germline V CDR1 and CDR2: SGHVS, FQNEAQ. The V end lost 1 base, the J end lost 7 bases, and 14 bases lay between the germline ends. Here the CDR3 reads CASSLGGGGAQPQHF. The DNA for the CDR3 is TGTGCCAGCAGCTTAGGGGGTGGGGGGGCCCAGCCCCAGCATTTT.

The chain carries TRBV20-1 and TRBJ2-7; D perhaps matches TRBD1 (5 bases). V lost 3 bases, J lost 3 bases, and 9 bases lay in between. The germline gives CDR1 DFQATT, CDR2 SNEGSKA (reference sequence). The length of the CDR3 is 12 residues. CDR3 protein: CSASFQGYEQYF. As DNA, the CDR3 is TGCAGTGCTAGCTTCCAGGGCTACGAGCAGTACTTC.

This clonotype was recorded at least ten times. The CDR3 nucleotides read TGTGCCAGCAGTGAGGAGGGGACCCCCTTAATGAACACTGAAGCTTTCTTT. Protein product: CASSEEGTPLMNTEAFF. The rearrangement joins TRBV2 to TRBJ1-1; D might be TRBD1 (5 bases). The CDR3 length is 17 residues. With 3 bases removed from V and 0 bases from J, the gap between germline ends came to 17 bases. Germline V lookup: CDR1 SNHLY, CDR2 FYNNEI.

The gene calls are TRBV6-1 and TRBJ2-2; D unclear. The V gene's germline CDR1 is MNHNS and CDR2 SASEGT. The length of the CDR3 is 12 residues. Between the trimmed V and J ends, which lost 6 bases and 8 bases, there was a span of 10 bases. The CDR3 loop is CASRLDRGELFF. The CDR3 bases are TGTGCCAGCAGACTGGATAGGGGGGAGCTGTTTTTT.

This clonotype was observed once. The chain combines TRBV18 with TRBJ1-1, with TRBD1 as a possible D gene (5 bases). The ends were cut back, 3 bases at V and 6 bases at J, with 17 bases in the middle. The CDR3 covers 15 residues. Germline CDR1 is KGHSH and CDR2 is LQKENI. For the CDR3, the DNA is TGTGCCAGCTCACCGCCGGGAGGGGATGAGGCTGAAGCTTTCTTT. Its protein is CASSPPGGDEAEAFF.